A selection of T cell receptor beta chains follows, all from one sample in a study of cytomegalovirus exposure and HLA in healthy donors. Profiled with immunoSEQ multiplex PCR; TCRdb holds only in-frame clones, not every one. This sample carries over 150,000 clones, 75% to 85% of them seen once, and the ten largest clones take less than 9%. Sequenced sample: PBMCs. These receptors were obtained from a male donor in good health and CMV-seropositive. The CDR3 runs from the conserved cysteine through the conserved F or W. The D gene is left open where the match is weak. Some rows mark clone size as missing; the rest say once, few, many or name a class of expanded clone.

J	size	V	D	DNA	CDR3
TRBJ2-7	.	TRBV7-9	TRBD1	TGTTCCAGCAGCCCTCGACAGGGTCTAGAGTACTTC	CSSSPRQGLEYF
TRBJ1-4	.	TRBV6-5	TRBD1	TGTGCCACCGGGCGGAGGGGGCCACGGGAACTGTTTTTT	CATGRRGPRELFF
TRBJ2-1	.	TRBV13	TRBD2	TGTGCCAGCAGCCCGTTGGGGCGGGGGAGAACGGATGAGCAGTTCTTC	CASSPLGRGRTDEQFF
TRBJ1-2	.	TRBV6-1	.	TGTGCCAGCAACCCGACCTTTCCGGAGGGCTACACCTTC	CASNPTFPEGYTF
TRBJ2-5	.	TRBV14	TRBD1	TGTGCCAGCAGCCAACCGGGACAGGGGTCCTCCCTCCAAGAGACCCAGTACTTC	CASSQPGQGSSLQETQYF
TRBJ1-5	.	TRBV2	.	TGTGCCAGCAGCAGTGAGGGAAGTGGCAATCAGCCCCAGCATTTT	CASSSEGSGNQPQHF
TRBJ2-2	once	TRBV27	TRBD2	TGTGCCAGCAGTTTATGGCCCCCTTATAGAGGAGCTAGCGGGGGGCCCGGGGAGCTGTTTTTT	CASSLWPPYRGASGGPGELFF
TRBJ2-2	.	TRBV13	.	TGTGCCAGCAGCGGCCGGGACTGGGGGACCGGGGAGCTGTTTTTT	CASSGRDWGTGELFF
TRBJ1-5	.	TRBV7-2	.	TGTGCCAGCAGCTTAGCTCCTGTTCAGCCCCAGCATTTT	CASSLAPVQPQHF
TRBJ2-3	.	TRBV18	.	TGTGCCAGCTCACTCCCCGTTGGTTTGGCTACGCAGTATTTT	CASSLPVGLATQYF
TRBJ2-7	.	TRBV15	.	TGTGCCACCAGCAGACCCTCACAAGGCAGGGACTCCTACGAGCAGTACTTC	CATSRPSQGRDSYEQYF
TRBJ1-2	few	TRBV2	.	TGTGCCAGCAGCGAGGACAGCGGGGACTATGGCTACACCTTC	CASSEDSGDYGYTF
TRBJ2-5	.	TRBV5-1	TRBD2	TGCGCCAGCAGCGGGACTAGCGGGCAAGAGACCCAGTACTTC	CASSGTSGQETQYF
TRBJ1-2	.	TRBV5-4	.	TGTGCCAGCAGCCCCATCGGACAGTTTGGCTACACCTTC	CASSPIGQFGYTF
TRBJ1-1	few	TRBV7-8	.	TGTGCCAGCAGCCCCCGGGGGGTGCTCCTTGAAGCTTTCTTT	CASSPRGVLLEAFF
TRBJ2-7	.	TRBV6-1	TRBD2	TGTGCCAGCAGTACGGGAGGGGGGGGCTACGAGCAGTACTTC	CASSTGGGGYEQYF
TRBJ2-7	.	TRBV19	TRBD1	TGTGCCAGTAGTCATCGAGGGGGCAGCTCCTACGAGCAGTACTTC	CASSHRGGSSYEQYF
TRBJ1-3	.	TRBV9	.	TGTGCCAGCAGCGTAGACAGGGCGGGAAACACCATATATTTT	CASSVDRAGNTIYF
TRBJ1-2	few	TRBV6-1	TRBD1	TGTGCCAGCAGAGAATTTGGGACAGGAGTTTTCGACTATGGCTACACCTTC	CASREFGTGVFDYGYTF
TRBJ2-5	.	TRBV25-1	.	TGTGCCAGCAGTGAATTTGGGCATCAAGAGACCCAGTACTTC	CASSEFGHQETQYF
TRBJ1-4	.	TRBV11-3	TRBD1	TGTGCCAGCAGCTTAGAATCGGGACAGGGCTCAACTAATGAAAAACTGTTTTTT	CASSLESGQGSTNEKLFF
TRBJ2-7	once	TRBV6-1	.	TGTGCCAGCAGTAGGGGGGGGGCTCTCTCCTACGAGCAGTACTTC	CASSRGGALSYEQYF
TRBJ2-5	.	TRBV2	.	TGTGCCAGCAGTGAACCGCTCAATTTGGAGCAGTACTTC	CASSEPLNLEQYF
TRBJ1-4	.	TRBV5-8	TRBD1	TGTGCCAGCAGCTTGGTGGCCGGGACAGGGGGGGGAAAACTGTTTTTT	CASSLVAGTGGGKLFF
TRBJ2-2	.	TRBV19	TRBD2	TGTGCCAGTAGTGATCCTAGCGGGGGGAACACCGGGGAGCTGTTTTTT	CASSDPSGGNTGELFF
TRBJ2-2	.	TRBV9	TRBD2	TGTGCCAGCAGCGACTACGGGGGGGCGAACACCGGGGAGCTGTTTTTT	CASSDYGGANTGELFF
TRBJ1-2	few	TRBV6-5	.	TGTGCCAGCAGTTCCCCGGCAGGGCGGAACTATGGCTACACCTTC	CASSSPAGRNYGYTF
TRBJ1-5	few	TRBV6-7	.	TGTGCCAGTGGGGGGGGACACTACTTGGCGCAGCCCCAGCATTTT	CASGGGHYLAQPQHF
TRBJ1-1	.	TRBV30	.	TGTGCCTGGAGTGTACATGGGGAGCGTCCGGTAGCTTTCTTT	CAWSVHGERPVAFF
TRBJ1-2	.	TRBV27	.	TGTGCCAGCAGCCGCGCCCCGAAAAACTATGGCTACACCTTC	CASSRAPKNYGYTF
TRBJ2-7	.	TRBV7-2	.	TGTGCCAGCAGCTTGACAGACTACGAGCAGTACTTC	CASSLTDYEQYF
TRBJ1-1	.	TRBV4-1	.	TGCGCCAGCAGCCAAGTCTTGGTAACAGGGAACACTGAAGCTTTCTTT	CASSQVLVTGNTEAFF
TRBJ1-5	.	TRBV7-2	TRBD1	TGTGCCAGCAGCTTGGGGACAGGACAGCCCCAGCATTTT	CASSLGTGQPQHF
TRBJ1-6	once	TRBV6-1	TRBD1	TGTGCCAGCAGGGAACTGACAGGGGTGCTGTCACCCCTCCACTTT	CASRELTGVLSPLHF
TRBJ2-1	few	TRBV30	TRBD2	TGTGCCTCCGGGACTAGCGGGGGGGCCTACAATGAGCAGTTCTTC	CASGTSGGAYNEQFF
TRBJ1-3	.	TRBV5-1	.	TGCGCCAGCAGTTCAGGTGGAAACACCATATATTTT	CASSSGGNTIYF
TRBJ1-1	once	TRBV6-1	TRBD1	TGTGCCAGCAACAGGGGTGGGGAAGCTTTCTTT	CASNRGGEAFF
TRBJ2-3	.	TRBV6-5	.	TGTGCCAGCAGTTACGAGGCGGGGCCAGGGGATACGCAGTATTTT	CASSYEAGPGDTQYF
TRBJ2-7	.	TRBV7-8	.	TGTGCCAGCAGCTTAGGGGGGGGCCCCTACGAGCAGTACTTC	CASSLGGGPYEQYF
TRBJ1-4	.	TRBV13	.	TGTGCCAGCAGCGGAGCGAAACATCCAAGGTTGTCAACTAATGAAAAACTGTTTTTT	CASSGAKHPRLSTNEKLFF
TRBJ2-3	.	TRBV5-5	.	TGTGCCAGCAGCCGGGACATAACTAGCACAGATACGCAGTATTTT	CASSRDITSTDTQYF
TRBJ2-2	.	TRBV7-9	.	TGTGCCAGCAGCTTAGGGCCGGGACACCCGAACACCGGGGAGCTGTTTTTT	CASSLGPGHPNTGELFF
TRBJ1-1	.	TRBV6-5	TRBD1	TGTGCCAGCAGTCGACAGGGAAACACTGAAGCTTTCTTT	CASSRQGNTEAFF
TRBJ2-7	few	TRBV4-1	.	TGCGCCAGCAGCCAAGTAGTAGATCCCTACGAGCAGTACTTC	CASSQVVDPYEQYF
TRBJ1-4	.	TRBV6-1	TRBD1	TGTGCCAGCAGTGTAGGACAGGGAGCTAGTGGACTGTTTTTT	CASSVGQGASGLFF
TRBJ2-7	.	TRBV7-9	.	TGTGCCAGCAGCGATAGGGGTCACGAGCAGTACTTC	CASSDRGHEQYF
TRBJ2-7	.	TRBV2	.	TGTGCCAGCAGTTCAACCGGACACAGCCTCTACGAGCAGTACTTC	CASSSTGHSLYEQYF
TRBJ1-1	.	TRBV9	.	TGTGCCAGCAGCGTAGAAGGGGATGACCGTAAGGCTTCCTTT	CASSVEGDDRKASF
TRBJ1-6	.	TRBV7-2	TRBD1	TGTGCCAGCAGCTTTGGGACAGGGGAGGTTCCCCTCCACTTT	CASSFGTGEVPLHF
TRBJ2-2	.	TRBV7-6	.	TGTGCCAGCGCGGCGCATCTCGGCGGGGAGCTGTTTTTT	CASAAHLGGELFF
TRBJ1-4	.	TRBV6-5	.	TGTGCCAGCAGTTACACAGGTTCTAATGAAAAACTGTTTTTT	CASSYTGSNEKLFF
TRBJ1-1	.	TRBV6-5	.	TGTGCCAGCAGTTACGTACAGGGAAGTGGCACTGAAGCTTTCTTT	CASSYVQGSGTEAFF
TRBJ2-3	.	TRBV29-1	.	TGCAGCGTTGACCTAGGTGGAGATACGCAGTATTTT	CSVDLGGDTQYF
TRBJ2-1	once	TRBV10-1	TRBD2	TGCGCCAGCATGAGAGGCGGGGGGCAGGATAATGAGCAGTTCTTC	CASMRGGGQDNEQFF
TRBJ1-2	.	TRBV21-1	.	TGTGCCAGCCGCGACGGGACAGGCACTACTAACTATGGCTACACCTTC	CASRDGTGTTNYGYTF
TRBJ2-7	.	TRBV6-5	TRBD2	TGTGCCAGCAGTTACTCTGGGGGGGGTTCCCCCTACGAGCAGTACTTC	CASSYSGGGSPYEQYF
TRBJ2-3	.	TRBV6-5	TRBD2	TGTGCCAGCAGTCAGGGACTAGCGGGGGCAGATACGCAGTATTTT	CASSQGLAGADTQYF